The 25 T cell receptor beta chains below were found in one sample sequenced in a study of shared clonotypes between healthy human individuals. TCRdb's copy holds only in-frame clones and misses some; the assay was immunoSEQ multiplex PCR. The table lists hundreds of thousands of clones, roughly 72% of them singletons. Sample: PBMCs. These receptor sequences come from a woman in her forties in good health. Some clones in this sample may be carry-over from other donors' samples.

This clone was recorded once. V and J are TRBV28 and TRBJ2-5; the D gene could be TRBD1 or TRBD2 (6 bases each). The CDR3 length is 15 residues. V dropped 2 bases and J dropped 3 bases, with 13 bases sitting between them. From germline, CDR1 is MDHEN and CDR2 SYDVKM. CDR3 in DNA: TGTGCCAGCAGTTTAGGGGGGCTAGGGGAAGAGACCCAGTACTTC. This encodes CASSLGGLGEETQYF.

This sequence joins TRBV19 and TRBJ2-2, with a possible D match to TRBD1 (6 bases). CDR1 is LNHDA and CDR2 is SQIVND in the germline V gene (reference sequence). Trimming took 3 bases from V and 6 from J, leaving 8 bases between them. This CDR3 spans 13 amino acids. This CDR3 reads CASSMTGAGELFF. Here the CDR3 DNA reads TGTGCCAGTAGTATGACAGGTGCCGGGGAGCTGTTTTTT.

As to this clone: A far bigger clonotype differs at one base, so this is likely a read error. Other DNA variants within this sample encode the same CDR3. J is TRBJ1-3 and V is TRBV18, with TRBD1 identical over 8 bases. The CDR3 is 17 residues long. Germline V gives CDR1 KGHSH, CDR2 LQKENI. The CDR3 loop is CASSPKAGGASGNTIYF. The CDR3 DNA reads as TGTGCCAGCTCACCAAAGGCAGGGGGCGCGTCTGGAAATACCATATATTTT.

The V and J genes are TRBV29-1 and TRBJ2-1; maybe TRBD2 (5 bases). CDR1 and CDR2 (germline): SQVTM, ANQGSEA. The CDR3 loop spans 15 amino acids. V lost 3 bases to trimming and J lost 2 bases, with 14 bases between them. The chain's CDR3 is CSVDGAPEAYNEQFF. As DNA, the CDR3 is TGCAGCGTTGATGGAGCGCCGGAGGCCTACAATGAGCAGTTCTTC.

The CDR3 region is CASSASPTNQETQYF. In DNA, the CDR3 is TGTGCCAGCAGCGCCTCCCCCACCAACCAAGAGACCCAGTACTTC. This chain connects TRBV9 to TRBJ2-5; D not certain. The germline gives CDR1 SGDLS, CDR2 YYNGEE. There are 15 residues in the CDR3. Trimming stripped 3 bases from V and 0 bases from J, with 12 bases between.

Regarding this clone: The same CDR3 also results from other DNA sequences found in this sample. The chain recombines TRBV27 with TRBJ2-7; D is ambiguous. V lost 8 bases to trimming and J lost 2 bases, with 13 bases between them. CDR1 MNHEY and CDR2 SMNVEV come from the germline V gene (reference sequence). This CDR3 contains 13 residues. CDR3 DNA sequence: TGTGCCAGCTCACGAGGCACTACCTACGAGCAGTACTTC. It translates to CASSRGTTYEQYF.

The chain links TRBV5-6 to TRBJ1-5, with 8 bases identical to TRBD1. Trimming took 1 base from V and 5 from J; bases not matched to a gene: 17. The germline V gene has CDR1 SGHDT and CDR2 YYEEEE. The CDR3 is 19 residues long. The CDR3 sequence is CASSLRPDRANSRDQPQHF. Here the CDR3 DNA reads TGTGCCAGCAGCTTGCGGCCGGACAGGGCCAACTCGAGGGATCAGCCCCAGCATTTT.

The genes are TRBV7-7 and TRBJ1-1, with no clear D. V was cut by 5 bases and J by 0 bases, with 13 bases left in between. This CDR3 spans 15 amino acids. Looked up from germline, CDR1 is SSHAT and CDR2 is FNYEAQ (reference sequence). The CDR3 DNA sequence: TGTGCCAGCAGCCCGTGGGTAGGGTTGAACACTGAAGCTTTCTTT. This codes for CASSPWVGLNTEAFF.

The chain has TRBV6-4 and TRBJ2-3; TRBD1 is a possible D gene (5 bases). The CDR3 length is 14 residues. Trimming left V 6 bases short and J 2 bases short, with 12 bases between. Germline CDR1 and CDR2: MRHNA and SNTAGT. The CDR3 loop reads CASREGVLTDTQYF. CDR3 bases: TGTGCCAGCAGAGAAGGGGTCCTCACAGATACGCAGTATTTT.

The chain combines TRBV9 with TRBJ2-2; possibly TRBD2 for D (5 bases). V dropped 6 bases and J dropped 5 bases, with 8 bases sitting between them. Germline V gene sequence: CDR1 SGDLS, CDR2 YYNGEE. This CDR3 has 12 residues. The CDR3 is CASNQRTGELFF. The CDR3 region has the DNA TGTGCCAGCAACCAGCGGACCGGGGAGCTGTTTTTT.

This clone was detected only a few times. The chain employs TRBV10-1 and TRBJ2-7; TRBD2 matches at 9 bases. The ends lost 6 bases at V and 6 bases at J; junction bases unmatched: 6. The CDR3 is 13 amino acids. Germline CDR1 is WNHNN and CDR2 is SYGVQD (reference sequence). The CDR3 DNA reads as TGCGCCAGCAGGGATAGCGGGAGACGCGAGCAGTACTTC. It yields the protein CASRDSGRREQYF.

The rearrangement joins TRBV19 to TRBJ1-5, with TRBD1 as a possible D gene (5 bases). The germline gives CDR1 LNHDA, CDR2 SQIVND (reference sequence). V dropped 4 bases and J dropped 1 base, with 11 bases sitting between them. This CDR3 contains 15 residues. DNA for the CDR3: TGTGCCAGTAGTACCCGGGACCGCAGCAATCAGCCCCAGCATTTT. Its translation: CASSTRDRSNQPQHF.

This chain connects TRBV6-5 to TRBJ1-2; D unclear. Germline V gene sequence: CDR1 MNHEY, CDR2 SVGAGI. Trimming stripped 5 bases from V and 4 bases from J, with 14 bases between. CDR3 length: 14 residues. The chain's CDR3 is CASSGGGVFYGYTF. In nucleotides, the CDR3 is TGTGCCAGCAGTGGCGGTGGGGTATTCTATGGCTACACCTTC.

The V and J genes are TRBV2 and TRBJ1-5, with D tentatively TRBD1 (5 bases). The CDR3 runs 14 residues. Trimming shortened V by 6 bases and J by 2 bases, and 11 bases separated the two germline ends. Germline V gene sequence: CDR1 SNHLY, CDR2 FYNNEI. The CDR3 DNA sequence: TGTGCCAGCAGGGCAGGGTATGGCAATCAGCCCCAGCATTTT. Protein product: CASRAGYGNQPQHF.

The chain joins TRBV27 to TRBJ2-4; 7 positions agree with TRBD1. V lost 6 bases and J lost 0; bases outside the gene matches: 17. The length of the CDR3 is 19 residues. In germline, CDR1 is MNHEY, CDR2 SMNVEV (reference sequence). The chain's CDR3 is CASSPISGTAELAKNIQYF. The DNA for the CDR3 is TGTGCCAGCAGCCCGATTTCCGGGACAGCGGAACTAGCCAAAAACATTCAGTACTTC.

This clone was counted between two and nine times. V is TRBV2 and J is TRBJ2-7; D might be TRBD1 (5 bases). The germline gives CDR1 SNHLY, CDR2 FYNNEI. The CDR3 runs to 12 residues. The V and J ends lost 8 bases and 6 bases respectively, with 14 bases between them. In DNA, the CDR3 is TGTGCCAGCGGGCAGGGTGTAGGCGAGCAGTACTTC. It specifies CASGQGVGEQYF. The full variable domain, completed using reference TRBV2 and TRBJ2-7, is EPEVTQTPSHQVTQMGQEVILRCVPISNHLYFYWYRQILGQKVEFLVSFYNNEISEKSEIFDDQFSVERPDGSNFTLKIRSTKLEDSAMYFCASGQGVGEQYFGPGTRLTVT.

This chain uses TRBV6-1 with TRBJ1-1; maybe TRBD1 (5 bases). CDR1 is MNHNS and CDR2 is SASEGT in the germline V gene. This CDR3 is 13 amino acids long. Trimming removed 10 bases at V and 1 base at J, with 13 bases between. As DNA, the CDR3 is TGTGCCACCTCCAGGGAGAGGAACACTGAAGCTTTCTTT. This codes for CATSRERNTEAFF.

The CDR3 loop reads CASSLGAGTGYTF. The CDR3 DNA reads as TGTGCCAGCAGCTTAGGGGCGGGGACTGGCTACACCTTC. The V and J genes are TRBV7-3 and TRBJ1-2, with a tentative D call TRBD1 (5 bases). The germline CDR1 and CDR2 sequences are SGHTA and FQGTGA. The CDR3 totals 13 residues. The V and J ends lost 2 bases and 7 bases respectively, with 11 bases between them.

A single count supports this clone. The J gene is TRBJ1-2, the V gene TRBV6-6; D unclear. CDR3 size: 12 residues. V lost 7 bases and J lost 3, with 9 bases in between. Per germline, CDR1 MNHNY and CDR2 SVGAGI (reference sequence). CDR3 DNA sequence: TGTGCCAGCATCGGGGAATACTATGGCTACACCTTC. As protein: CASIGEYYGYTF.

This chain joins TRBV2 and TRBJ2-1; possibly TRBD1 or TRBD2 for D (5 bases each). The CDR3 consists of 14 residues. Germline CDR1 SNHLY, CDR2 FYNNEI. Trimming left V 5 bases short and J 6 bases short, with 14 bases between. CDR3 in DNA: TGTGCCAGCAGTATAGAGGTTGGGGGCAATGAGCAGTTCTTC. Translating it yields CASSIEVGGNEQFF.

The V and J genes are TRBV18 and TRBJ2-5, with 8 bases that match TRBD2. The V gene end was trimmed by 10 bases and the J gene end by 5 bases; junction bases not matched to a gene: 12. This CDR3 region has 14 residues. Germline lookup yields CDR1 KGHSH and CDR2 LQKENI. The CDR3 DNA reads TGTGCCACCTCCACCGGGACTAGGGGGGAGACCCAGTACTTC. Amino acid sequence: CATSTGTRGETQYF.

The chain couples TRBV6-1 to TRBJ2-2, with TRBD2 matching over 12 bases. Trimming took 11 bases from V and 5 from J; bases not matched to a gene: 9. Germline V CDR1 and CDR2: MNHNS, SASEGT. CDR3 size: 15 residues. The CDR3 sequence is CALVGLAGGTGELFF. The CDR3 coding sequence is TGTGCCCTGGTGGGGCTAGCGGGAGGGACCGGGGAGCTGTTTTTT.

The chain couples TRBV6-4 to TRBJ2-1; 15 bases are shared with TRBD2. Germline V gene lookup returns CDR1 MRHNA and CDR2 SNTAGT. The trim removed 4 bases at V and 8 bases at J, leaving 3 bases unmatched. This CDR3 has 15 residues. The CDR3 loop reads CASSGGLAGGDEQFF. In DNA form, the CDR3 reads TGTGCCAGCAGTGGGGGACTAGCGGGAGGTGATGAGCAGTTCTTC.

V is TRBV5-6 and J is TRBJ2-7, with 11 bases that match TRBD1. Germline CDR1 reads SGHDT; CDR2 reads YYEEEE. V was pared by 3 bases and J by 2 bases, with 4 bases of the junction left unmatched. The CDR3 runs 15 residues. The CDR3 loop is CASSSRTGGTYEQYF. CDR3 in DNA: TGTGCCAGCAGCTCACGGACAGGGGGCACCTACGAGCAGTACTTC.

Comments on this clone: Other DNA sequences within the sample encode an identical CDR3. The chain links TRBV28 to TRBJ1-2; D possibly corresponds to TRBD1 (6 bases). The CDR3 is 17 amino acids. V lost 1 base to trimming and J lost 6 bases, with 21 bases between them. Germline V lookup: CDR1 MDHEN, CDR2 SYDVKM. CDR3 nucleotide sequence: TGTGCCAGCAGTTTATATGGGCATCACGGGACATCTGATGGCTACACCTTC. Protein product: CASSLYGHHGTSDGYTF.